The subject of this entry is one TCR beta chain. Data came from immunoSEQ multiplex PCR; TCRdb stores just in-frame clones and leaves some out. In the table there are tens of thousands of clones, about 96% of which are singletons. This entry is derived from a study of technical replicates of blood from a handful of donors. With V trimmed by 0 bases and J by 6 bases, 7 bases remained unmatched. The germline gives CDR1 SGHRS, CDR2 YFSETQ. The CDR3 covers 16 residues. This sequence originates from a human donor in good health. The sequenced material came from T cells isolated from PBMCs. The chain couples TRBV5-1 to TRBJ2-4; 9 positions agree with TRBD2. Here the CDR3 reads CASSLESSGSVNIQYF. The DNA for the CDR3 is TGCGCCAGCAGCTTGGAAAGTAGCGGGAGTGTAAACATTCAGTACTTC.